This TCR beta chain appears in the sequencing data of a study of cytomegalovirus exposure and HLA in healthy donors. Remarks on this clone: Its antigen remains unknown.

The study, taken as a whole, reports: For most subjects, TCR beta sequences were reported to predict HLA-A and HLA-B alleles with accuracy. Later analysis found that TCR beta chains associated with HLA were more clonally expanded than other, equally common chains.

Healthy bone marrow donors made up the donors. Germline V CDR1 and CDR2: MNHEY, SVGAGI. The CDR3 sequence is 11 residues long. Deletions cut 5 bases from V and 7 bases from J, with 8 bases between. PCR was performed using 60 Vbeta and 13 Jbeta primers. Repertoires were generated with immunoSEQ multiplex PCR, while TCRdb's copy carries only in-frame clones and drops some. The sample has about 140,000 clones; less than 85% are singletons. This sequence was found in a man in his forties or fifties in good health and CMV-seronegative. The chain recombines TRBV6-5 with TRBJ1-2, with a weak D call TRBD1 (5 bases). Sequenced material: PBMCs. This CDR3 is CASSPGLGYTF. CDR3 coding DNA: TGTGCCAGCAGTCCGGGACTTGGCTACACCTTC.